This TCR beta chain was documented in a study of blood T cell repertoires in COVID-19. V lost 6 bases and J lost 6; bases outside the gene matches: 11. Looked up from germline, CDR1 is MNHEY and CDR2 is SVGAGI. The CDR3 has 14 amino acids. Here immunoSEQ multiplex PCR was the method, and the copy in TCRdb shows in-frame clones only, minus some. The table lists roughly 160,000 clones, roughly 86% of them singletons. Input material: peripheral blood. The source is a woman of 80 years or more with COVID-19, enrolled during active disease. This sequence joins TRBV6-5 and TRBJ2-7; 7 positions agree with TRBD1. Here the CDR3 DNA reads TGTGCCAGCAGCACCCAAAAGGGGGCGCGCGAGCAGTACTTC. This translates into CASSTQKGAREQYF.